This T cell receptor (beta chain) was sequenced in a study of glioma-infiltrating T cells after dendritic cell vaccination (dated by TCRdb to 2016 to 2018). Notes on the research overall: Of the 15 glioblastoma patients in the cohort, all drawn from Phase I and II dendritic cell vaccination trials, 9 were newly diagnosed and 6 had recurrent disease. Three intradermal dendritic cell vaccine injections were administered to patients at biweekly intervals in the arm below the axilla. Patients received autologous tumor lysate-pulsed dendritic cell vaccination between about 2003 and 2012. Deep sequencing of TCR beta CDR3 regions was used to quantify tumor-infiltrating lymphocyte content and compare tumor and blood repertoires in dendritic cell-vaccinated glioblastoma patients. Survival after dendritic cell vaccination was correlated with TCR sequencing metrics, including TIL content and tumor-blood repertoire overlap. The vaccine consisted of monocyte-derived dendritic cells cultured seven days with IL-4 and GM-CSF, then pulsed overnight with autologous tumor lysate.

Read against the paper, the sample's time point label means: after dendritic cell vaccination, including at tumor progression/relapse. Patients were selected for having adequate residual fresh-frozen tumor tissue and more than two years of available survival data. Molecular status otherwise varied across the glioblastoma patients, but none of them carried an isocitrate dehydrogenase mutation. PBMC were collected before vaccination, two weeks after the third vaccination, and at tumor progression if progression occurred. The Qiagen DNeasy Blood extraction Kit was used to extract genomic DNA. The paper's findings and limits, for the study overall: The cohort was small and heterogeneous, few patients had complete blood and tumor sets, and even fewer had initial-recurrent tumor pairs. No direct relationship between TCR clonality and survival was found, suggesting that a diverse polyclonal response may matter. After dendritic cell vaccination, a higher estimated pretreatment TIL content predicted longer time to progression and overall survival. The three-group TCR overlap response model was characterized as speculative, and prospective validation of the model was stated to be required.

TCRB CDR3 regions were amplified from roughly 1.8 ug genomic DNA, or all available DNA if less, using the immunoSEQ assay. For multiplex PCR, 60 forward primers for TCR V beta segments and 13 reverse primers for J beta segments were used. Synthetic control templates were spiked into each sample at limiting dilution to estimate reads per starting template. Reads of 87 bp were generated by sequencing on the Illumina HiSeq System. The paper's processing steps were these. To remove PCR and sequencing errors, closely related sequences were merged with a nearest neighbor algorithm. TCR overlap was defined as the percentage of unique tumor TCR beta sequences that were also present in the same patient's peripheral blood. The source is immuneACCESS, and TCRdb retained only in-frame sequences with V and J called. Part of the clones is not carried over; for the studies checked, unresolved V genes explain less than half of this, and the remainder is unexplained. That table supplies the V and J calls and clone size; D and trimming were determined from the DNA. The sample table shows approximately 60,000 clones, and approximately 86% are seen once. The ten biggest clones cover 9.5% to 13% of the sample.

Inclusive of the bounding cysteine and phenylalanine, the CDR3 is 17 residues long. Only the CDR3 portion is preserved as DNA: 51 bases, with reading frame beginning at the first base. The CDR1 and CDR2 encoded by the germline V gene are SGHDT and YYEEEE. V is cut by 0 bases and J by 2 bases, and the space between the germline ends is 15 bases. As concerns this clone: It lacks a known antigen. Base-call qualities are not available, and no considerably larger clone is one nucleotide away.

The sequenced sample was blood, obtained after dendritic cell vaccination. The chain uses TRBV5-6 and TRBJ2-4; TRBD2 might be the D gene, on 5 matching bases. This clonotype was obtained from a human donor with glioblastoma. The CDR3 here reads CASSLGELRLTKNIQYF. The DNA sequence follows: TGTGCCAGCAGCTTGGGGGAGTTGCGGTTAACCAAAAACATTCAGTACTTC.